This TCR beta chain was identified during a study of blood T cell repertoires in COVID-19 (dated by TCRdb to 2018 to 2021). At the level of the whole study: Collaborator samples came from the United States, Italy and Spain and covered acute and convalescent phases of COVID-19. The prospective study material was composed of cDNA or gDNA derived from T cells, B-cell-depleted T cells, or PBMCs. Subjects who had been exposed to COVID-19, were actively infected with it, or had recovered from it provided the deeply sampled blood TCRbeta repertoires that made up the dataset. A freely available public database, intended as a resource for researchers studying the immune response to SARS-CoV-2, is where the repertoires were released. The samples were drawn from the first 160 participants of the ongoing ImmuneRACE study and from 1,254 subjects provided by 6 global collaborators. Sample metadata almost always included a de-identified subject ID, COVID-19 status, age in years and sex. Where available, HLA class I and class II types were taken from metadata supplied by the sample provider and were not determined by assay-based typing.

Points the paper makes about the study in general: The quantity of clinical and demographic metadata differed by source and by participant and was supplied without curation.

TCRbeta CDR3 regions were amplified from genomic DNA by means of the immunoSEQ Assay, a bias-controlled multiplex PCR. In the authors' own workflow: The number of nucleated cells in each sample was estimated from the amplification of reference gene primers within the assay. Sequence reads were collapsed and filtered to measure the absolute abundance of every unique TCRbeta CDR3 rearrangement. For each sample, productive Simpson clonality was calculated as the square root of Simpson's diversity index across productive rearrangements. TCRdb stores this immuneACCESS table with in-frame sequences only. Part of the clones is absent; in the studies checked, under half of the shortfall reflects unresolved V genes, and no reason is known for the rest. Clone size and V and J calls were adopted from that table, with D and trimming inferred from the DNA. The sample table records around 150,000 clones; approximately 86% of these occur just once. Together, the top ten hold around 7% of the sample.

In regard to this clone: The antigen it binds to is not known. Per-base qualities were not stored, and no clone one base away is much larger.

Trimming costs V 6 bases and J 4 bases, and their ends lie 7 bases apart. CDR1 and CDR2 (MNHEY, SVGAGI) derive from the germline V gene. Inclusive of the bounding cysteine and phenylalanine, the CDR3 is 12 residues long. Just the 36-base CDR3 DNA is kept, in frame starting at base 1. In Seattle, one collaborating source enrolled patients while the infection was active and tracked those patients longitudinally over the course of disease. Collaborating institutions collected whole blood in K2EDTA tubes following their own protocols. For TCRbeta analysis, collaborators shipped samples as frozen whole blood, isolated PBMCs, or DNA extracted from either of those sample types.

The TCR originated in a middle-aged woman with COVID-19, enrolled during active disease. Sequenced: peripheral blood. This sequence uses TRBV6-5 and TRBJ2-1; the D region possibly corresponds to TRBD2 (5 bases align). The DNA sequence is as follows: TGTGCCAGCAGCGCGGGTTACAATGAGCAGTTCTTC. It codes for CASSAGYNEQFF.